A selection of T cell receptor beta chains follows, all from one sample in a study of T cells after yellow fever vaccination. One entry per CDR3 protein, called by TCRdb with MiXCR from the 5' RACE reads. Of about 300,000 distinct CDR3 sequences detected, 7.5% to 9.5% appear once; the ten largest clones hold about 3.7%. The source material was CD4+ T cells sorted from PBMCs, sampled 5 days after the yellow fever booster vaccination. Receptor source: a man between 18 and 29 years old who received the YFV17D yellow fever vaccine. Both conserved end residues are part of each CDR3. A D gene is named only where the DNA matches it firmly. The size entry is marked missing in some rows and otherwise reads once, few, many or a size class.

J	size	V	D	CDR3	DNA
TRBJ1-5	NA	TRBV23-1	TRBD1	CASSSTGVYQPQHF	TGCGCCAGCAGTTCCACAGGGGTCTACCAGCCCCAGCATTTT
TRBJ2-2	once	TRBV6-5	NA	CASSYSYDTGELFF	TGTGCCAGCAGTTACAGTTACGACACCGGGGAGCTGTTTTTT
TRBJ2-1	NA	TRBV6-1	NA	CASSEGQGSSNNEQFF	TGTGCCAGCAGTGAAGGTCAGGGGTCCTCTAACAATGAGCAGTTCTTC
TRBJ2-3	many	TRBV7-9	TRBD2	CASDSGSTDTQYF	TGTGCCAGCGATAGCGGGAGCACAGATACGCAGTATTTT
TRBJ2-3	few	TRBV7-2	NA	CASSTAARTTTQYF	TGTGCCAGCAGCACAGCGGCTAGGACAACTACGCAGTATTTT
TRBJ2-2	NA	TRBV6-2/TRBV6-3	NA	CASSDPNKGTGELFF	TGTGCCAGCAGTGACCCTAATAAAGGCACCGGGGAGCTGTTTTTT
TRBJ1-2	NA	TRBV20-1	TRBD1	CSASEGQGGYGYTF	TGCAGTGCTAGTGAGGGACAGGGGGGATATGGCTACACCTTC
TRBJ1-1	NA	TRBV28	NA	CASRVPTANTEAFF	TGTGCCAGCAGGGTACCGACAGCCAACACTGAAGCTTTCTTT
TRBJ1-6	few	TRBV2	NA	CASKRESSYNSPLHF	TGTGCCAGCAAAAGGGAAAGCTCCTATAATTCACCCCTCCACTTT
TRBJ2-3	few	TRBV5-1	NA	CASTLGPSTDTQYF	TGCGCCAGCACCTTGGGCCCTAGCACAGATACGCAGTATTTT
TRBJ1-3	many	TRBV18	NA	CASSQRTSGNTIYF	TGTGCCAGCTCTCAACGCACCTCTGGAAACACCATATATTTT
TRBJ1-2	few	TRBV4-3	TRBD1	CASSQEGQGAGGYTF	TGCGCCAGCAGCCAAGAGGGACAGGGGGCCGGGGGCTACACCTTC
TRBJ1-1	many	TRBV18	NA	CASSRGSNTEAFF	TGTGCCAGCTCACGAGGTTCGAACACTGAAGCTTTCTTT
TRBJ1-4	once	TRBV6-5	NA	CASSSFQSPEKLFF	TGTGCCAGCAGTTCCTTTCAGAGCCCTGAAAAACTGTTTTTT
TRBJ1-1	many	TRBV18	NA	CASSPRNIEAFF	TGTGCCAGCTCACCACGGAACATTGAAGCTTTCTTT
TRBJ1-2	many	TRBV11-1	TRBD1	CASSSTTGIGYGYTF	TGTGCCAGCAGCTCCACGACAGGGATCGGGTATGGCTACACCTTC
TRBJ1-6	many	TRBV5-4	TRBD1	CASSPGPGQSNSPLHF	TGTGCCAGCAGCCCGGGTCCGGGACAGTCAAATTCACCCCTCCACTTT
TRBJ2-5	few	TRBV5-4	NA	CASSLGRQRQETQYF	TGTGCCAGCAGCTTGGGCCGACAGCGCCAAGAGACCCAGTACTTC
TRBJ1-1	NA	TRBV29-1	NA	CSVLTREAFF	TGCAGCGTTCTGACGCGTGAAGCTTTCTTT
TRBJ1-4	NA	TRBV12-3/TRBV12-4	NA	CASSLAPGRGNEKLFF	TGTGCCAGCAGTTTAGCGCCGGGGCGCGGTAATGAAAAACTGTTTTTT
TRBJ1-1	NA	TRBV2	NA	CASRRRGNTEAFF	TGTGCCAGCAGACGTAGAGGGAACACTGAAGCTTTCTTT
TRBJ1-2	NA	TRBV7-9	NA	CASSLGLPGTRRSPHGRYTF	TGTGCCAGCAGCTTAGGACTCCCCGGGACACGAAGGTCCCCCCATGGTCGCTACACCTTC
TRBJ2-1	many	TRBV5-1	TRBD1	CASSSDREGNEQFF	TGCGCCAGCAGCTCGGACAGGGAAGGGAATGAGCAGTTCTTC
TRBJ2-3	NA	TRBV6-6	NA	CASSTSTTDTQYF	TGTGCCAGCAGCACCAGCACCACAGATACGCAGTATTTT